Listed below are T cell receptor beta chains from one sample, sequenced in a study of shared T cell receptors in the human thymus. The data were produced by immunoSEQ multiplex PCR, yet TCRdb's version contains in-frame clones alone and is incomplete. Of 600,000 or so clones listed, around 87% are singletons. The data also belong to a second study, concerning human thymus T cells.

What was sequenced was thymocytes. The receptors here all came from a boy younger than two with a congenital heart defect. The CDR3 runs from the conserved cysteine through the conserved F or W. The D gene is left open where the match is weak.

TRBD1 | TRBV28 | CASSSRFGTGLIHSNQPQHF
TRBD2 | TRBV5-8 | CASSWGRLAGGNRWQYF
TRBD1 | TRBV15 | CATSRSSPGQGKFF
NA | TRBV7-2 | CASSLRGKEAFF
NA | TRBV9 | CASSANPGLLASYNEQFF
NA | TRBV2 | CASSGFRATNEKLFF
NA | TRBV4-3 | CASSPEQGNEQFF
NA | TRBV4-3 | CASSQGHCPRTDTQYF
TRBD1 | TRBV10-3 | CAIRGQASYGYTF
NA | TRBV12-5 | CASGLGGLSGGYNEQFF
NA | TRBV5-6 | CASSLEGVQGYTF
NA | TRBV7-9 | CASSLEGRWGQTNEKLFF
NA | TRBV4-3 | CASSQEVRDYNEQFF
NA | TRBV27 | CASNYKRRNNYNEQFF
TRBD1 | TRBV4-3 | CASSQDGQGDLMNTEAFF
TRBD1 | TRBV4-1 | CASSQRTGTAYGYTF
NA | TRBV6-5 | CASSYSRGGATGELFF
TRBD1 | TRBV6-6 | CASSLGRGLYEQYF
NA | TRBV9 | CASSVAGEYNEQFF
TRBD1 | TRBV2 | CASSHNPRTGIISNTGELFF
NA | TRBV28 | CASSLKGYEQYF
NA | TRBV6-6 | CASSYSKVGSIDEQFF
NA | TRBV19 | CASKRGPGGYTF
NA | TRBV14 | CASSQDPPTGTGATNEKLFF
NA | TRBV29-1 | CSVSIPHEQYF
NA | TRBV25-1 | CASSEAWGANYGYTF
TRBD2 | TRBV28 | CASLGEGLAGAIEQYF
NA | TRBV29-1 | CSVSSLSGKSAKNIQYF
NA | TRBV5-1 | CASSFAFQGAEDTYEQYF
TRBD1 | TRBV6-5 | CASSPGQGAHSPLHF
TRBD1 | TRBV18 | CASSHGRDRTTGELFF
NA | TRBV2 | CASSEAGGRLVYGYTF
NA | TRBV6-5 | CASSYHNPIENSPLHF
TRBD1 | TRBV2 | CASSETAGGAFF
NA | TRBV9 | CASSVAGGSSYNEQFF
NA | TRBV4-2 | CASTDTQDNQPQHF
NA | TRBV28 | CASSLSQVMNTEAFF
NA | TRBV5-4 | CASSVTGANVLTF
NA | TRBV28 | CASSKRVLRGRNTEAFF
NA | TRBV27 | CASSLSEVVGAASSPLHF
NA | TRBV25-1 | CASSDSRYYNEQFF
TRBD2 | TRBV9 | CASSVDGGELWTQYF
NA | TRBV28 | CASSSHLRTVNSPLHF
NA | TRBV10-2 | CASGTGSGTEAFF
TRBD2 | TRBV2 | CASSDPGEGFTYEQYF
NA | TRBV5-1 | CASSLVFQDLNTEAFF
TRBD1 | TRBV5-6 | CASRPGQGPYNEQFF
NA | TRBV7-8 | CASSLDGNSNQPQHF
TRBD1 | TRBV19 | CASSGRDRGWGNQPQHF